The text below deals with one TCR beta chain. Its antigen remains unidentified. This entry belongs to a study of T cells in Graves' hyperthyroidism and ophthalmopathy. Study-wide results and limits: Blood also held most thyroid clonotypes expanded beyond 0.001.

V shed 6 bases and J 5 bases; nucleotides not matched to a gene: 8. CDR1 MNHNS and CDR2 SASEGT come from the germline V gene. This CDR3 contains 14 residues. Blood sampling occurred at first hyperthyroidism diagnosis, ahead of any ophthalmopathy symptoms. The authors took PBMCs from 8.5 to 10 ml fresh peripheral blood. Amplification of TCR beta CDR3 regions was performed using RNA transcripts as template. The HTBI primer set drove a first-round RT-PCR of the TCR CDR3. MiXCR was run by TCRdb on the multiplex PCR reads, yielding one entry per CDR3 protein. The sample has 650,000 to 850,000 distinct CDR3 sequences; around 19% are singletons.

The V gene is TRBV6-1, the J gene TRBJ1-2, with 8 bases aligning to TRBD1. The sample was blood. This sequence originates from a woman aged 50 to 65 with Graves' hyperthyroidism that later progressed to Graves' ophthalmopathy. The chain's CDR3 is CASRQPGGWYGYTF. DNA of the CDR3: TGTGCCAGCAGGCAACCAGGGGGCTGGTATGGCTACACCTTC.